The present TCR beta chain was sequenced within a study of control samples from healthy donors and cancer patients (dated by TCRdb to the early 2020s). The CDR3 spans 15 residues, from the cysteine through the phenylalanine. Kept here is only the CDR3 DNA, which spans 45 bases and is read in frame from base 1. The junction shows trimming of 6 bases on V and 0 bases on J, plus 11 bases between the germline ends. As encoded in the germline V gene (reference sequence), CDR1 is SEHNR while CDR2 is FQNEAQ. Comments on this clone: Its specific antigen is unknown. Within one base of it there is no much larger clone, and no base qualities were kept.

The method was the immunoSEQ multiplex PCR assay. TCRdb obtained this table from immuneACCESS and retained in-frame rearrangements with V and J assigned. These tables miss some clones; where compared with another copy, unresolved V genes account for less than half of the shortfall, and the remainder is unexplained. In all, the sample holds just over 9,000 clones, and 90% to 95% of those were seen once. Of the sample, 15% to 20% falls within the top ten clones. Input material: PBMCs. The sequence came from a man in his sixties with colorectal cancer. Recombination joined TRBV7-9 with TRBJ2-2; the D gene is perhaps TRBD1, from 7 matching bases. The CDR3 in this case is CASSRGTANTGELFF. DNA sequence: TGTGCCAGCAGTCGGGGGACAGCGAACACCGGGGAGCTGTTTTTT. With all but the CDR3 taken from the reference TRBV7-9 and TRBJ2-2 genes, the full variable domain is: DTGVSQNPRHKITKRGQNVTFRCDPISEHNRLYWYRQTLGQGPEFLTYFQNEAQLEKSRLLSDRFSAERPKGSFSTLEIQRTEQGDSAMYLCASSRGTANTGELFFGEGSRLTVL.